Below are 28 T cell receptor beta chains sequenced from a single sample in a study of blood T cell repertoires in COVID-19. Assay: immunoSEQ multiplex PCR; the TCRdb copy retains only in-frame clones and omits some. The table shows about 82,000 clones, with around 82% occurring only once. The sequencing sample was made of peripheral blood. These receptors were collected from an older woman with acute or convalescent COVID-19.

The V gene is TRBV5-1, the J gene TRBJ1-1, with TRBD1 matching 10 bases. The CDR3 contains 19 residues. The junction had 11 bases not matched to a gene; V was cut back by 0 bases and J by 0 bases. Germline-derived CDR1 and CDR2 are SGHRS and YFSETQ. In DNA, the CDR3 is TGCGCCAGCAGCTTGGAGCCCCGGGACAGGGGAGGTTTGAACACTGAAGCTTTCTTT. It translates to CASSLEPRDRGGLNTEAFF.

The CDR3 DNA sequence: TGCACCAGCAGCCGGACTAGTGACACGCAGTATTTT. It yields the protein CTSSRTSDTQYF. The chain has TRBV1 and TRBJ2-3; the table calls TRBD2, which could not be checked here. TRBV1 is a documented pseudogene. This CDR3 has 12 amino acids.

The chain combines TRBV24-1 with TRBJ2-1; 7 bases match TRBD2. V shed 4 bases, J shed 0 bases, and the junction held 5 bases outside the gene matches. The CDR3 sequence is 16 residues long. Germline V lookup: CDR1 KGHDR, CDR2 SFDVKD. CDR3 nucleotide sequence: TGTGCCACCAGTGACCAGGGACTAAACTCCTACAATGAGCAGTTCTTC. It translates to CATSDQGLNSYNEQFF.

This clone was seen a single time. The chain couples TRBV5-1 to TRBJ1-3; 7 bases align to TRBD1. The CDR3 totals 16 residues. CDR1 is SGHRS, CDR2 YFSETQ, per germline. V lost 3 bases to trimming and J lost 2 bases; unmatched junction nucleotides: 8. The CDR3 bases are TGCGCCAGCAGCTCGGGACAGTTGATGACTGGAAACACCATATATTTT. Protein product: CASSSGQLMTGNTIYF.

The J gene is TRBJ2-3, the V gene TRBV19; TRBD1 is a possible D gene (5 bases). V dropped 6 bases and J dropped 4 bases, with 20 bases sitting between them. CDR1 is LNHDA and CDR2 is SQIVND in the germline V gene (reference sequence). CDR3 length equals 16 residues. This CDR3 reads CASRRLAGNGPDTQYF. CDR3 nucleotide sequence: TGTGCCAGTAGACGCTTGGCAGGGAACGGCCCAGATACGCAGTATTTT.

The chain employs TRBV27 and TRBJ1-5; 9 bases align to TRBD1. Unmatched junction bases numbered 3, after V lost 6 bases and J lost 0 bases. The CDR3 has 15 residues. CDR1 and CDR2 from the germline V gene are MNHEY and SMNVEV (reference sequence). In DNA, the CDR3 is TGTGCCAGCAGCAAGGGACAGGGTAGCAATCAGCCCCAGCATTTT. Its protein product is CASSKGQGSNQPQHF.

V gene TRBV5-1 combines with J gene TRBJ2-5; D may be TRBD1 (6 bases). V lost 4 bases, J lost 2 bases, and 12 bases lay in between. CDR3 length: 14 amino acids. From germline, CDR1 is SGHRS and CDR2 YFSETQ. The CDR3 DNA reads as TGCGCCAGCAGCCCGACAGGCCTGCAAGAGACCCAGTACTTC. It encodes CASSPTGLQETQYF.

This chain joins TRBV5-4 and TRBJ2-1; TRBD2 matches at 10 bases. This CDR3 is built from 15 residues. The germline V gene has CDR1 SGHNT and CDR2 YYREEE (reference sequence). J gave up 16 bases and V 0 bases, and 13 bases lay outside the gene matches. Written as DNA, the CDR3 is TGTGCCAGCAGCTTGGAAACAGCGGGGGGGTCCCTCCGATTCTTC. Protein: CASSLETAGGSLRFF.

The chain combines TRBV10-3 with TRBJ1-1; D is perhaps TRBD1 (6 bases). The CDR3 consists of 13 residues. V dropped 11 bases and J dropped 0 bases, with 13 bases sitting between them. In germline, CDR1 is ENHRY, CDR2 SYGVKD. The CDR3 loop is CAAHRALNTEAFF. The CDR3 DNA sequence: TGTGCCGCCCACAGGGCCTTGAACACTGAAGCTTTCTTT.

This CDR3 is CASSLNEFTSQHF. CDR3 nucleotides: TGTGCCAGCAGCTTAAATGAGTTCACGTCCCAGCATTTT. This chain joins TRBV7-3 and TRBJ1-5; D gene ambiguous. The CDR3 is 13 residues long. The V gene's germline CDR1 is SGHTA and CDR2 FQGTGA. V dropped 1 base and J dropped 11 bases, with 12 bases sitting between them. The full variable domain, its missing parts supplied by reference TRBV7-3 and TRBJ1-5, is GAGVSQTPSNKVTEKGKYVELRCDPISGHTALYWYRQSLGQGPEFLIYFQGTGAADDSGLPNDRFFAVRPEGSVSTLKIQRTERGDSAVYLCASSLNEFTSQHFGDGTRLSIL.

The rearrangement links TRBV13 to TRBJ2-5, with D hard to call. Per the germline V gene, CDR1 is PRHDT and CDR2 is FYEKMQ (reference sequence). The CDR3 is 13 amino acids. The ends were cut back, 1 base at V and 7 bases at J, with 10 bases in the middle. CDR3 DNA sequence: TGTGCCAGCAGCTTAGTATCGGGTGGGACCCAGTACTTC. Translated: CASSLVSGGTQYF.

J is TRBJ1-5 and V is TRBV21-1; the listed D gene, TRBD1, was not tested against the DNA. TRBV21-1 is a pseudogene. The CDR3 is made up of 17 amino acids. As DNA, the CDR3 is TGTGCCAGCAGCAAAGATCTAGGGCCAGGGGGCAATCAGCCCCAGCATTTT. It specifies CASSKDLGPGGNQPQHF.

This clone was counted only a few times. The V gene is TRBV27, the J gene TRBJ1-4; a possible D gene is TRBD1 (5 bases). The germline V gene encodes CDR1 MNHEY and CDR2 SMNVEV (reference sequence). The CDR3 spans 15 residues. Trimming removed 4 bases at V and 0 bases at J, with 9 bases between. CDR3 bases: TGTGCCAGCAGTTCCACGACAGCAACTAATGAAAAACTGTTTTTT. It specifies CASSSTTATNEKLFF.

The chain carries TRBV21-1 and TRBJ1-2; TRBD1 is taken as the D call from the table, unchecked against the DNA. TRBV21-1 is a listed pseudogene. This CDR3 comprises 15 residues. This CDR3 reads CASSHQIQAIYGYTF. The CDR3 coding sequence is TGTGCCAGCAGCCACCAAATACAGGCGATCTATGGCTACACCTTC.

On this clone: The junction shows a germline mismatch at one end, possibly a read error. The gene calls are TRBV4-3 and TRBJ1-6; 8 nucleotides line up with TRBD1. CDR3 length: 17 residues. Germline V gives CDR1 LGHNA, CDR2 YSLEER. Written as DNA, the CDR3 is TGCGCCAGCAGCCAAGATTTCCAGGGGGCCAATCAATTTCCCCCCCACTTT. Its translation is CASSQDFQGANQFPPHF.

The chain combines TRBV15 with TRBJ2-5; 8 bases line up with TRBD1. After removal of 0 bases from V and 4 bases from J, the junction contained 4 bases not matched to a gene. The CDR3 contains 15 residues. The germline V gene has CDR1 LNHNV and CDR2 YYDKDF (reference sequence). In DNA, the CDR3 is TGTGCCACCAGCAGAGATCTACAGGGGGGAGAGACCCAGTACTTC. Translated, it gives CATSRDLQGGETQYF.

As for this clone: Other DNA sequences in this sample translate to the same CDR3. V usage is TRBV6-5 and J usage is TRBJ1-6, with TRBD1 matching 7 bases. There are 14 residues in the CDR3. The V and J ends lost 6 bases and 8 bases, in that order; junction bases with no gene match: 7. CDR1 and CDR2 from the germline V gene are MNHEY and SVGAGI. CDR3 DNA: TGTGCCAGCAGCTGGACAGGAGGGGATTCACCCCTCCACTTT. Protein product: CASSWTGGDSPLHF.

This sequence joins TRBV15 and TRBJ1-3, with D possibly being TRBD1 (5 bases). CDR1 is LNHNV, CDR2 YYDKDF, per germline (reference sequence). Trimming shortened V by 4 bases and J by 3 bases, and 16 bases separated the two germline ends. The CDR3 length is 16 residues. In DNA form, the CDR3 reads TGTGCCACCAGCAAAGCCGGGGGAGCCCGTGGAAACACCATATATTTT. Protein product: CATSKAGGARGNTIYF.

The rearrangement links TRBV18 to TRBJ1-5; perhaps TRBD1 as D (5 bases). Between the trimmed V and J ends, which lost 3 bases and 4 bases, there was a span of 7 bases. Germline CDR1 and CDR2: KGHSH and LQKENI. This CDR3 has 13 residues. In nucleotides, the CDR3 is TGTGCCAGCTCACCGCAGGGTAATCAGCCCCAGCATTTT. Translating gives CASSPQGNQPQHF.

This clone was seen once. V is TRBV16 and J is TRBJ1-3, with D possibly being TRBD1 (6 bases). V gave up 4 bases and J gave up 4 bases, with 8 bases separating them. Germline CDR1 reads KGHSY; CDR2 reads FQNENV. There are 13 residues in the CDR3. CDR3 nucleotide sequence: TGTGCCAGCAGCCTCCAGGGGGGAAACACCATATATTTT. This sequence encodes CASSLQGGNTIYF.

This chain connects TRBV28 to TRBJ2-5, with 8 nucleotides matching TRBD1. J lost 1 base, V lost 5 bases, and 3 bases had no gene match. The CDR3 totals 14 residues. Germline V gives CDR1 MDHEN, CDR2 SYDVKM. CDR3: CASSHGQGQETQYF. In DNA form, the CDR3 reads TGTGCCAGCAGTCATGGACAGGGCCAAGAGACCCAGTACTTC.

This sequence joins TRBV6-6 and TRBJ1-1; D is perhaps TRBD1 (6 bases). V was pared by 0 bases and J by 8 bases, with 16 bases between. Germline-derived CDR1 and CDR2 are MNHNY and SVGAGI (reference sequence). CDR3 length: 15 amino acids. The CDR3 loop reads CASSYSKSGGQEAFF. The CDR3 DNA is TGTGCCAGCAGTTACTCAAAGTCCGGGGGGCAGGAAGCTTTCTTT.

The chain uses TRBV27 and TRBJ1-1, with 9 nucleotides matching TRBD1. The CDR3 length is 15 residues. J was trimmed by 2 bases and V by 5 bases; bases with no gene match: 6. The germline V gene encodes CDR1 MNHEY and CDR2 SMNVEV (reference sequence). CDR3 amino acids: CASSGGTGINTEAFF. CDR3 in DNA: TGTGCCAGCAGTGGTGGGACAGGGATAAACACTGAAGCTTTCTTT.

This chain links TRBV4-1 with TRBJ2-1, with 11 bases aligning to TRBD2. The V segment lost 0 bases and the J segment 6 bases; nucleotides outside the gene matches: 4. Germline CDR1 is MGHRA and CDR2 is YSYEKL. The CDR3 is made up of 16 amino acids. CDR3 protein: CASSQEETSGINEQFF. The CDR3 nucleotides read TGCGCCAGCAGCCAAGAAGAGACTAGCGGGATCAATGAGCAGTTCTTC.

The chain carries TRBV2 and TRBJ1-5; D is ambiguous. V lost 3 bases and J 0 bases, leaving 6 bases between the germline ends. Germline V gene sequence: CDR1 SNHLY, CDR2 FYNNEI. This CDR3 spans 14 amino acids. The CDR3: CASSDRYSNQPQHF. The CDR3 DNA reads as TGTGCCAGCAGTGACCGGTATAGCAATCAGCCCCAGCATTTT.

CDR3 nucleotides: TGTGCCAGCAGTTCTTCTAGCGGGGGAAACTACGAGCAGTACTTC. Translated: CASSSSSGGNYEQYF. The gene calls are TRBV28 and TRBJ2-7, with TRBD2 identical over 10 bases. Germline V gives CDR1 MDHEN, CDR2 SYDVKM. Trimming cost V 4 bases and J 3 bases; bases outside gene matches: 6. The CDR3 sequence is 15 residues long.

The chain links TRBV11-3 to TRBJ1-1; D unresolved. From germline, CDR1 is SGHNT and CDR2 YENEEA. The CDR3 spans 15 residues. Trimming pared 1 base from V and 4 bases from J, leaving 13 bases between. The CDR3 loop is CASSLGGSMSTEAFF. In DNA, the CDR3 is TGTGCCAGCAGCTTAGGCGGATCAATGAGCACTGAAGCTTTCTTT.

Only a few counts were recorded for this clone. Additional DNA sequences in this sample encode the identical CDR3. The chain carries TRBV7-9 and TRBJ1-5; D unresolved. The ends were cut back, 5 bases at V and 0 bases at J, with 8 bases in the middle. Per germline, CDR1 SEHNR and CDR2 FQNEAQ (reference sequence). The CDR3 runs 14 residues. The CDR3 loop reads CASSSPGSNQPQHF. The CDR3 DNA is TGTGCCAGCAGCAGCCCAGGTAGCAATCAGCCCCAGCATTTT.